The present T cell receptor beta chain was sequenced within a study of control samples from healthy donors and cancer patients. Trimming stripped 2 bases from V and 0 bases from J, with 7 bases between. This CDR3 contains 14 residues. CDR1 and CDR2 from the germline V gene are MDHEN and SYDVKM. With regard to this clone: The same CDR3 also results from other DNA sequences found in this sample.

Profiling relied on immunoSEQ multiplex PCR, and the TCRdb table lists in-frame clones only, not all of them. The profile shows approximately 19,000 clones, 80% to 85% of them singletons. This chain links TRBV28 with TRBJ1-1; no clear D gene. The sample consisted of PBMCs. The receptor was derived from a woman in her sixties or seventies with lung cancer. In DNA, the CDR3 is TGTGCCAGCAGTTTAACTACCATGAACACTGAAGCTTTCTTT. Translation: CASSLTTMNTEAFF.